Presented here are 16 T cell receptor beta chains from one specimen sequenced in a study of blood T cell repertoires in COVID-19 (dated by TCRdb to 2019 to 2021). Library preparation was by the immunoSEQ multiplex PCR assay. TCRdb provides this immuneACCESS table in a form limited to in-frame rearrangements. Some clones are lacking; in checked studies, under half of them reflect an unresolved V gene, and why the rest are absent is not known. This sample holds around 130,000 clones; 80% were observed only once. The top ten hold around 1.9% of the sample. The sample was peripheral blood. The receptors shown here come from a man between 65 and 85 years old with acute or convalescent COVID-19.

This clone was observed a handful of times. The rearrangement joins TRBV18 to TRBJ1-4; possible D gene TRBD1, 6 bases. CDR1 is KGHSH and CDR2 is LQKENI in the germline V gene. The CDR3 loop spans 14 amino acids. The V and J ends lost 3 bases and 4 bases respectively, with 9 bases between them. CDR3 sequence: CASSPQGINEKLFF. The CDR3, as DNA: TGTGCCAGCTCACCGCAGGGGATTAATGAAAAACTGTTTTTT. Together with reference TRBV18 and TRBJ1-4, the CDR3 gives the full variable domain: NAGVMQNPRHLVRRRGQEARLRCSPMKGHSHVYWYRQLPEEGLKFMVYLQKENIIDESGMPKERFSAEFPKEGPSILRIQQVVRGDSAAYFCASSPQGINEKLFFGSGTQLSVL.

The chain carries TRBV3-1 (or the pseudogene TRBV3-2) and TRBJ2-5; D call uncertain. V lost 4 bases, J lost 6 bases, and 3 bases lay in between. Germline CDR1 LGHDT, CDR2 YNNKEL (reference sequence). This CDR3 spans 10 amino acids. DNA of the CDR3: TGTGCCAGCAGCCCCAAGACCCAGTACTTC. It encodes CASSPKTQYF.

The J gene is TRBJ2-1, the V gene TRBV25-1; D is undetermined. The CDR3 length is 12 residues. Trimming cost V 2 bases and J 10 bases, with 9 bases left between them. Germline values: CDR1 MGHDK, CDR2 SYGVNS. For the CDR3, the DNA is TGTGCCAGCAGTGAACGGTTCGAGGAGCAGTTCTTC. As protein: CASSERFEEQFF.

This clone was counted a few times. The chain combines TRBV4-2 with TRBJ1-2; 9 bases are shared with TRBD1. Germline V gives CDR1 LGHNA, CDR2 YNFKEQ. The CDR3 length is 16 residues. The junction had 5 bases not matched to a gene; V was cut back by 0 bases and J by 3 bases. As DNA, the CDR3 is TGTGCCAGCAGCCAAGATTTAGGGACAGGGTACTATGGCTACACCTTC. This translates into CASSQDLGTGYYGYTF.

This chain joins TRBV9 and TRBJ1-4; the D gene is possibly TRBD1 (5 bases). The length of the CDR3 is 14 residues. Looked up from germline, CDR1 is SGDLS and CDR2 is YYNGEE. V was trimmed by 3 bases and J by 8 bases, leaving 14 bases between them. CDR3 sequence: CASSAQGLREKLFF. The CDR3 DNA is TGTGCCAGCAGCGCGCAGGGATTACGAGAAAAACTGTTTTTT.

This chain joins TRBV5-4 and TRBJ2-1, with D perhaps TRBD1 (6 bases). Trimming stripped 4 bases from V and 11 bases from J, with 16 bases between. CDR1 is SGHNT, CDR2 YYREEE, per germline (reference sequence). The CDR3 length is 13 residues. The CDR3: CASSVGEQGKQFF. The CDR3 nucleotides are TGTGCCAGCAGCGTGGGCGAACAGGGAAAGCAGTTCTTC.

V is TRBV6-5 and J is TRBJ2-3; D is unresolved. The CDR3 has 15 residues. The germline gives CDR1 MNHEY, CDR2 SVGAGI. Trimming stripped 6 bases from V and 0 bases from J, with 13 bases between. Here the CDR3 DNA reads TGTGCCAGCAGGCCGCATTATACTAGCACAGATACGCAGTATTTT. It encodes CASRPHYTSTDTQYF.

CDR3 bases: TGCGCCAGCAGCTTCGTTGCTAACTATGGCTACACCTTC. Translated: CASSFVANYGYTF. The gene calls are TRBV5-1 and TRBJ1-2; D uncertain. CDR1 is SGHRS, CDR2 YFSETQ, per germline. The CDR3 is 13 residues long. Trimming removed 2 bases at V and 0 bases at J, with 5 bases between.

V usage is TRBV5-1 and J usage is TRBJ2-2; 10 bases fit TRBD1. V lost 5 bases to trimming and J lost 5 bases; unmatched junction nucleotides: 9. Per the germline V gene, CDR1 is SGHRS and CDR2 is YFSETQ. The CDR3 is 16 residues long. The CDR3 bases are TGCGCCAGCAGTCGCCTGACAGGGGGCACAACCGGGGAGCTGTTTTTT. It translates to CASSRLTGGTTGELFF.

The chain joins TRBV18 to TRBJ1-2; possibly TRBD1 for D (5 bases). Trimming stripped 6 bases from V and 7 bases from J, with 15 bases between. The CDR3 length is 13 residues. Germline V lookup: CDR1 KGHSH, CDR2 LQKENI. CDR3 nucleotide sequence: TGTGCCAGCTCTCCATCGCGCGGGGGTGGCTACACCTTC. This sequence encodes CASSPSRGGGYTF.

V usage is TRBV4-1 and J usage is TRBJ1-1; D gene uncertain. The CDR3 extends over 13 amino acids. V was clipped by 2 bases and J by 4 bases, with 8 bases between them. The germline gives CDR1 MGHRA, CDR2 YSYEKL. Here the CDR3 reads CASSQNRGTEAFF. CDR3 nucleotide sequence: TGCGCCAGCAGCCAAAACCGGGGCACTGAAGCTTTCTTT.

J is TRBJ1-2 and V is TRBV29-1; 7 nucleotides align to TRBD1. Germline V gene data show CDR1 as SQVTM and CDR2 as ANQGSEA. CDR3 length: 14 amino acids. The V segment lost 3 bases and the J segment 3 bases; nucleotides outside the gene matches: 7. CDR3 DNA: TGCAGCGTTGACTCAGGACAGGCGTACTATGGCTACACCTTC. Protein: CSVDSGQAYYGYTF.

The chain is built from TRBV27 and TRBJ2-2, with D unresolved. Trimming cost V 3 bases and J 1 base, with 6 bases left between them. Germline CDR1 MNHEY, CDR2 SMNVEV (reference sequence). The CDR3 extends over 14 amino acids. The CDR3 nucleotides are TGTGCCAGCAGTTTCGAGGTGAACACCGGGGAGCTGTTTTTT. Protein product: CASSFEVNTGELFF.

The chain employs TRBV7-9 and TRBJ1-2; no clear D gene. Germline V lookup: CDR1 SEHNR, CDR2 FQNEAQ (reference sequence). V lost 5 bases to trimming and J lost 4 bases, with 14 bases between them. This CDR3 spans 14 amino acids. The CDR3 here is CASSNPRRVYGYTF. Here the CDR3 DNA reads TGTGCCAGCAGCAATCCGAGGAGGGTCTATGGCTACACCTTC. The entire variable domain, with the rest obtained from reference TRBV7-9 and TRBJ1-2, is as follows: DTGVSQNPRHKITKRGQNVTFRCDPISEHNRLYWYRQTLGQGPEFLTYFQNEAQLEKSRLLSDRFSAERPKGSFSTLEIQRTEQGDSAMYLCASSNPRRVYGYTFGSGTRLTVV.

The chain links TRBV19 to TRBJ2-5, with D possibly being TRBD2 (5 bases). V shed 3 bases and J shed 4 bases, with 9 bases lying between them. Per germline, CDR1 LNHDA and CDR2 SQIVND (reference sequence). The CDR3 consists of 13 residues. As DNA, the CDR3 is TGTGCCAGTAGTATGGGCCGGGGAGAGACCCAGTACTTC. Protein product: CASSMGRGETQYF.

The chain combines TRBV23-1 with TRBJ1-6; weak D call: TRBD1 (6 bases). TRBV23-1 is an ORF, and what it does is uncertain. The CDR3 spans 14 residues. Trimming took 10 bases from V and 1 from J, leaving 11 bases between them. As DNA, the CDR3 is TGCGCCAATTCCAGGGGATCCTATAATTCACCCCTCCACTTT. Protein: CANSRGSYNSPLHF.